This T cell receptor beta chain was obtained from a study of shared clonotypes between healthy human individuals. Study-wide context: Each donor's CD4 naive and CD4 memory cells filled three plates apiece, CD8 naive two, and CD8 memory one.

Overall study results and limits: Exclusively blood specimens were collected; tissue repertoires likely differ. Sequencing of the sorted subsets was shown by rarefaction to be incomplete despite large depth. Clonotype sharing among donors, it was expected, would be affected by sequencing depth.

The CDR3 runs 13 residues. V lost 4 bases and J lost 3, with 9 bases in between. Germline CDR1 MNHNS, CDR2 SASEGT. The repertoire was sequenced with immunoSEQ multiplex PCR; TCRdb's copy has only in-frame clones and lacks some. The table records 400,000 or so clones, about 96% of them present only once. This clone has just one count. What it binds is not known. Sequencing was performed on memory CD8+ T cells sorted from blood. Documented subset: CD45RO+ cells pooled with CCR7-negative TemRA cells. The rearrangement joins TRBV6-1 to TRBJ1-2, with no clear D. The source is a man aged 30 to 45 in good health. The CDR3 DNA is TGTGCCAGCAGTGTCGGAGATTACTATGGCTACACCTTC. The encoded protein is CASSVGDYYGYTF.